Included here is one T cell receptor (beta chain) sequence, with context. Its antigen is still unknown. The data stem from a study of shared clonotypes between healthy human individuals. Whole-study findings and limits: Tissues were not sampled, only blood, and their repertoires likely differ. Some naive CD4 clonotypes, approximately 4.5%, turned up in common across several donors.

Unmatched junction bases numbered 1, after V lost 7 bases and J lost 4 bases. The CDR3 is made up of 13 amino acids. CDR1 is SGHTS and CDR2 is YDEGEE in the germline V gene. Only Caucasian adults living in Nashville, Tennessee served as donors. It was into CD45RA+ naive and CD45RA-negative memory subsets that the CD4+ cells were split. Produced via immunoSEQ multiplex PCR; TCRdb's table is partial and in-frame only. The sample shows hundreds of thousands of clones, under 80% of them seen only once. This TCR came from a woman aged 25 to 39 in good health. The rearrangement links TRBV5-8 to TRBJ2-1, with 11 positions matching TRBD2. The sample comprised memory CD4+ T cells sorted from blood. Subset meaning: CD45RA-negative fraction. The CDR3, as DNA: TGTGCCAGCTGGACTAGCGGGTACAATGAGCAGTTCTTC. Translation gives CASWTSGYNEQFF.